These 18 T cell receptor beta chains were all obtained from the same sample, sequenced in a study of early T cells in non-severe SARS-CoV-2 infection. MiXCR was run by TCRdb on the 5' RACE reads, yielding one entry per CDR3 protein. The sample has fewer than 35,000 distinct CDR3 sequences, around 4.5% seen once. Sequenced input: whole blood. These receptors all come from an adult who was a healthcare worker with PCR-confirmed SARS-CoV-2 infection or an uninfected control (not recorded which).

This clonotype was counted at least ten times. This rearrangement joins TRBV7-9 to TRBJ1-1; D might be TRBD1 (5 bases). This CDR3 is 11 amino acids long. The V end was cut by 1 base, the J end by 11 bases, with 8 bases between. In germline, CDR1 is SEHNR, CDR2 FQNEAQ (reference sequence). CDR3 loop: CASSLGGAAFF. The CDR3 DNA reads TGTGCCAGCAGCTTAGGAGGGGCCGCTTTCTTT.

The rearrangement uses TRBV9 and TRBJ2-5, with a tentative D call TRBD1 (6 bases). Per germline, CDR1 SGDLS and CDR2 YYNGEE. Trimming took 4 bases from V and 5 from J, leaving 12 bases between them. This CDR3 region has 13 residues. CDR3 amino acids: CASSSDSWETQYF. For the CDR3, the DNA is TGTGCCAGCAGCTCGGACAGTTGGGAGACCCAGTACTTC.

This clonotype has at least ten counts. The chain joins TRBV11-2 to TRBJ2-3, with TRBD2 as a possible D gene (6 bases). The CDR3 length is 17 residues. CDR1 SGHAT and CDR2 FQNNGV come from the germline V gene. V dropped 1 base and J dropped 2 bases, with 16 bases sitting between them. CDR3 DNA: TGTGCCAGCAGCTTAGCCGGCCGGGACTTCTACACAGATACGCAGTATTTT. Protein product: CASSLAGRDFYTDTQYF.

In its sample, this clonotype was seen many times. J is TRBJ2-7 and V is TRBV4-3, with TRBD2 as a possible D gene (5 bases). Germline-derived CDR1 and CDR2 are LGHNA and YSLEER. V shed 1 base and J shed 3 bases, with 16 bases lying between them. The CDR3 consists of 16 residues. The CDR3 loop reads CASSQASHSTRYEQYF. The CDR3 DNA follows: TGCGCCAGCAGCCAAGCTAGCCACTCCACACGCTACGAGCAGTACTTC.

Regarding this clonotype: With a much larger clone just one base away, this may be a read error. The chain uses TRBV24-1 and TRBJ1-5; D is perhaps TRBD1 (6 bases). Trimming took off 4 bases at V and 3 bases at J, with 12 bases between the two ends. Germline CDR1 KGHDR, CDR2 SFDVKD. There are 15 residues in the CDR3. CDR3 in amino acids: CATSDSQGFNQPQHF. CDR3 nucleotide sequence: TGTGCCACCAGTGACTCCCAGGGGTTCAATCAGCCCCAGCATTTT.

This clonotype was seen only a few times. The CDR3 region has the DNA TGTGCCAGCAGTTACTTCCTAGCGGGAGCGTATGAGCAGTTCTTC. Its protein product is CASSYFLAGAYEQFF. V gene TRBV6-2 or TRBV6-3 combines with J gene TRBJ2-1, with TRBD2 matching 10 bases. The ends lost 1 base at V and 8 bases at J; junction bases unmatched: 5. The CDR3 contains 15 residues. In germline, CDR1 is MNHEY, CDR2 SVGEGT.

In its sample, this clonotype was seen many times. The CDR3: CATGSGTIQETQYF. In DNA, the CDR3 is TGCGCCACCGGGAGCGGAACCATCCAAGAGACCCAGTACTTC. J is TRBJ2-5 and V is TRBV10-2, with D maybe TRBD2 (6 bases). Trimming took 10 bases from V and 1 from J, leaving 16 bases between them. This CDR3 spans 14 amino acids. Germline CDR1 is WSHSY and CDR2 is SAAADI.

This clonotype is termed medium-sized. This chain joins TRBV29-1 and TRBJ2-7, with D possibly being TRBD1 (6 bases). V lost 3 bases and J 1 base, leaving 13 bases between the germline ends. Germline V gene sequence: CDR1 SQVTM, CDR2 ANQGSEA. The CDR3 has 14 amino acids. CDR3 in amino acids: CSVEGPGQSYEQYF. Written as DNA, the CDR3 is TGCAGCGTTGAGGGGCCGGGACAATCCTACGAGCAGTACTTC.

This clonotype showed up many times. The chain employs TRBV2 and TRBJ2-2, with 14 bases matching TRBD2. The CDR3 runs 17 residues. Germline V gene data show CDR1 as SNHLY and CDR2 as FYNNEI. V dropped 10 bases and J dropped 7; count of bases not matched to a gene: 14. The CDR3 bases are TGTGCCACCCTCAAGGGACTAGCGGGAGTGCTGGGCGGGGAGCTGTTTTTT. It yields the protein CATLKGLAGVLGGELFF.

The chain combines TRBV6-2 or TRBV6-3 with TRBJ2-5, with 14 bases aligning to TRBD2. Trimming removed 7 bases from V and 5 bases from J; junction bases left unmatched: 9. The germline gives CDR1 MNHEY, CDR2 SVGEGT. The CDR3 contains 16 residues. Written as DNA, the CDR3 is TGTGCCAGCACCCAACCGGGACTAGCGGGAGCTGAGACCCAGTACTTC. It specifies CASTQPGLAGAETQYF.

This clonotype was counted many times. This chain uses TRBV15 with TRBJ1-6; TRBD1 might be the D (5 bases). Deletions cut 8 bases from V and 9 bases from J, with 11 bases between. Germline loops: CDR1 LNHNV, CDR2 YYDKDF (reference sequence). The CDR3 is 12 residues long. The CDR3 region is CATSGGGSPLHF. CDR3 bases: TGTGCCACCTCCGGCGGGGGTTCACCCCTCCACTTT.

This clonotype was seen repeatedly, ten times or more. The chain couples TRBV4-3 to TRBJ1-1; D not certain. The CDR3 runs 14 residues. V shed 0 bases and J shed 9 bases, with 14 bases lying between them. CDR1 and CDR2 (germline): LGHNA, YSLEER. CDR3 in amino acids: CASSQDQFGRQAFF. Here the CDR3 DNA reads TGCGCCAGCAGCCAAGATCAATTCGGCAGACAAGCTTTCTTT.

This clonotype appeared many times. The CDR3 loop is CASSLGPGLTEAFF. The CDR3 DNA sequence: TGTGCCAGCAGCTTAGGCCCGGGTCTTACTGAAGCTTTCTTT. The chain links TRBV7-9 to TRBJ1-1; D unclear. V lost 1 base and J 5 bases, leaving 11 bases between the germline ends. CDR3 length: 14 amino acids. CDR1 SEHNR and CDR2 FQNEAQ come from the germline V gene (reference sequence).

The chain is built from TRBV2 and TRBJ2-5; tentatively, D is TRBD1 (6 bases). CDR3 size: 14 residues. V was clipped by 5 bases and J by 1 base, with 11 bases between them. Germline V gene lookup returns CDR1 SNHLY and CDR2 FYNNEI. The DNA for the CDR3 is TGTGCCAGCAGTCAATACAGGGTCCAAGAGACCCAGTACTTC. It codes for CASSQYRVQETQYF.

This clonotype came up many times. The chain combines TRBV19 with TRBJ2-1, with 7 bases that match TRBD2. Per the germline V gene, CDR1 is LNHDA and CDR2 is SQIVND (reference sequence). The CDR3 spans 15 residues. Germline trimming cut 5 bases from V and 7 bases from J; bases unmatched to any gene: 11. The CDR3 DNA sequence: TGTGCCAGTAGTCCCTCGGGCGGGAGCCTTAATGAGCAGTTCTTC. Translated, it gives CASSPSGGSLNEQFF.

This clonotype was seen repeatedly, ten times or more. The V call is TRBV5-4, the J call TRBJ2-2; the D gene is possibly TRBD1 (6 bases). The CDR3 runs 13 residues. Germline assignment: CDR1 SGHNT and CDR2 YYREEE (reference sequence). Trimming cost V 5 bases and J 7 bases, with 12 bases left between them. This CDR3 reads CASSTDSIGELFF. The CDR3 DNA is TGTGCCAGCAGTACGGACAGTATCGGGGAGCTGTTTTTT.

This clonotype turned up a few times. The chain has TRBV7-2 and TRBJ2-3; 8 bases align to TRBD2. V lost 0 bases, J lost 6 bases, and 5 bases stayed unmatched. The CDR3 runs 15 residues. The germline gives CDR1 SGHTA, CDR2 FQGNSA. The DNA for the CDR3 is TGTGCCAGCAGCTTAGCTAGCGGGATAACTGATACGCAGTATTTT. Encoded protein: CASSLASGITDTQYF.

This clonotype was seen many times. This chain links TRBV25-1 with TRBJ1-2; 7 bases are shared with TRBD1. The germline V gene encodes CDR1 MGHDK and CDR2 SYGVNS. V shed 2 bases, J shed 4 bases, and the junction held 4 bases outside the gene matches. The CDR3 consists of 14 residues. CDR3 in amino acids: CASSEAQGIYGYTF. CDR3 DNA: TGTGCCAGCAGTGAAGCACAGGGGATCTATGGCTACACCTTC.